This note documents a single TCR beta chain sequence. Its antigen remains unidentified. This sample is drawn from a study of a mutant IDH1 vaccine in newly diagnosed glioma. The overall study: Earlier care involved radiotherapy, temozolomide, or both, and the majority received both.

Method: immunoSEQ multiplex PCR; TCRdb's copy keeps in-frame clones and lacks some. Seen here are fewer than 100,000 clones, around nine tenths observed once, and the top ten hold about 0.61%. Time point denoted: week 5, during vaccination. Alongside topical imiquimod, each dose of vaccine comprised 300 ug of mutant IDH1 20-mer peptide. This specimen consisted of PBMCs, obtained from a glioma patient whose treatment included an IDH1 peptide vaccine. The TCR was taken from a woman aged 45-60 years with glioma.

The CDR3 spells CASSAQETQYF. In nucleotides, the CDR3 is TGTGCCAGCAGTGCGCAAGAGACCCAGTACTTC. The J gene is TRBJ2-5, the V gene TRBV27; no clear D gene. The CDR3 is 11 residues long. The germline V gene encodes CDR1 MNHEY and CDR2 SMNVEV (reference sequence). V lost 5 bases, J lost 2 bases, and 3 bases lay in between.